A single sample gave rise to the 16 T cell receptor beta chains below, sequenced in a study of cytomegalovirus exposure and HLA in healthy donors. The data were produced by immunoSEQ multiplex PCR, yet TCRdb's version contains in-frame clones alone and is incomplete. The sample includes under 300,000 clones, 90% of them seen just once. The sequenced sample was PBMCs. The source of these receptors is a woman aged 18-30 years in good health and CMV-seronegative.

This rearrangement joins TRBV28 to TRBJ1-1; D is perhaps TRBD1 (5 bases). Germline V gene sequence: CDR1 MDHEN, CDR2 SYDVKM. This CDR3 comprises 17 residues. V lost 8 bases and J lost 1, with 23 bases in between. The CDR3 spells CASGLKPLAGKNTEAFF. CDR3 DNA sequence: TGTGCCAGCGGATTAAAACCGCTGGCAGGGAAGAACACTGAAGCTTTCTTT.

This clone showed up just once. DNA for the CDR3: TGTGCCAGCAGAGAGGACATTCGCTCTGGAAACACCATATATTTT. Its translation: CASREDIRSGNTIYF. The gene calls are TRBV28 and TRBJ1-3, with D perhaps matching TRBD1 (5 bases). Per the germline V gene, CDR1 is MDHEN and CDR2 is SYDVKM. The CDR3 spans 15 residues. Trimming shortened V by 6 bases and J by 0 bases, and 12 bases separated the two germline ends. Together with reference TRBV28 and TRBJ1-3, the CDR3 gives the full variable domain: DVKVTQSSRYLVKRTGEKVFLECVQDMDHENMFWYRQDPGLGLRLIYFSYDVKMKEKGDIPEGYSVSREKKERFSLILESASTNQTSMYLCASREDIRSGNTIYFGEGSWLTVV.

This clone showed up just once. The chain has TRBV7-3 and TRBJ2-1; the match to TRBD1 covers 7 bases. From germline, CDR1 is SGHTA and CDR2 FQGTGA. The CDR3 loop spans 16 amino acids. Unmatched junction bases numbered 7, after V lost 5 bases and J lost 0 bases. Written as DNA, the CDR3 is TGTGCCAGCAGCCTCTGGACAGGAGTCTCCTACAATGAGCAGTTCTTC. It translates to CASSLWTGVSYNEQFF.

The CDR3 nucleotides are TGCGCCAGCAGCTTTGGAAGACGGGCAGGGGATAATTCACCCCTCCACTTT. This codes for CASSFGRRAGDNSPLHF. The rearrangement uses TRBV5-1 and TRBJ1-6; a weak D match, TRBD1 (6 bases). The V gene lost 2 bases and the J gene lost 5 bases, with 17 bases spanning the gap. CDR3 length: 17 amino acids. The germline V gene encodes CDR1 SGHRS and CDR2 YFSETQ.

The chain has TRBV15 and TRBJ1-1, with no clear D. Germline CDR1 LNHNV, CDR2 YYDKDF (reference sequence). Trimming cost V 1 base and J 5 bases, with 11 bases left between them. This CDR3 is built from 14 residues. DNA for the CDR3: TGTGCCACCAGCAGAGGATATACGGGGACTGAAGCTTTCTTT. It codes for CATSRGYTGTEAFF. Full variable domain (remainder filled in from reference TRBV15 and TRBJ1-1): DAMVIQNPRYQVTQFGKPVTLSCSQTLNHNVMYWYQQKSSQAPKLLFHYYDKDFNNEADTPDNFQSRRPNTSFCFLDIRSPGLGDTAMYLCATSRGYTGTEAFFGQGTRLTVV.

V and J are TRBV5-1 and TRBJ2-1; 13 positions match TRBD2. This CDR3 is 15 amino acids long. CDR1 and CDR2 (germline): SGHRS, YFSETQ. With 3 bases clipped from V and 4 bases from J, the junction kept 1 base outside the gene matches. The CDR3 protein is CASSWTSGGYNEQFF. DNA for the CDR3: TGCGCCAGCAGCTGGACTAGCGGGGGTTACAATGAGCAGTTCTTC. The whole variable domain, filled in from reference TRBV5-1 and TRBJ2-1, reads KAGVTQTPRYLIKTRGQQVTLSCSPISGHRSVSWYQQTPGQGLQFLFEYFSETQRNKGNFPGRFSGRQFSNSRSEMNVSTLELGDSALYLCASSWTSGGYNEQFFGPGTRLTVL.

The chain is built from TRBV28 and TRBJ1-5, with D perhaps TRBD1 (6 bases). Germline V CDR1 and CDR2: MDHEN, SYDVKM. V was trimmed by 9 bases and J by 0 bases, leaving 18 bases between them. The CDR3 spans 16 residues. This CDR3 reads CASKHTGFYSNQPQHF. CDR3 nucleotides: TGTGCCAGTAAACATACAGGGTTTTATAGCAATCAGCCCCAGCATTTT.

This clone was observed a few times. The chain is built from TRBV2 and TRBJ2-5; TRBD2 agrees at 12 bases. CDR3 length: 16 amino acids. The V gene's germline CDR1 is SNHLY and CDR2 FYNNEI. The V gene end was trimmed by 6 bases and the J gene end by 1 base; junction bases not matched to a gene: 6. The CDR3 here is CASRPTSGGSQETQYF. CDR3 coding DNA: TGTGCCAGCAGACCGACTAGCGGGGGCTCCCAAGAGACCCAGTACTTC.

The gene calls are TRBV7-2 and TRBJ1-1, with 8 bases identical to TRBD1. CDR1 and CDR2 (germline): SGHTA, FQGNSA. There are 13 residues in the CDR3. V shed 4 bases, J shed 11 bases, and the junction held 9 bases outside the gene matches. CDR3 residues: CASSSQGAVGAFF. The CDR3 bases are TGTGCCAGCAGCTCCCAGGGGGCGGTTGGGGCTTTCTTT.

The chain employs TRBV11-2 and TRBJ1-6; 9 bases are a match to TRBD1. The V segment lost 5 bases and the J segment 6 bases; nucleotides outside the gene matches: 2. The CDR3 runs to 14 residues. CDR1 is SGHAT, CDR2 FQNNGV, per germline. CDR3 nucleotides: TGTGCCAGCAGCCAGGACAGGGGTAATTCACCCCTCCACTTT. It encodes CASSQDRGNSPLHF.

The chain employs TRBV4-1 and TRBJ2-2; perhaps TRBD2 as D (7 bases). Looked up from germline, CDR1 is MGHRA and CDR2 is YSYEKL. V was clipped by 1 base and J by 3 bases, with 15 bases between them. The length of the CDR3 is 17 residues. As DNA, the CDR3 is TGCGCCAGCAGCCAAGGAGGGGGGGGGCCCCACACCGGGGAGCTGTTTTTT. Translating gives CASSQGGGGPHTGELFF.

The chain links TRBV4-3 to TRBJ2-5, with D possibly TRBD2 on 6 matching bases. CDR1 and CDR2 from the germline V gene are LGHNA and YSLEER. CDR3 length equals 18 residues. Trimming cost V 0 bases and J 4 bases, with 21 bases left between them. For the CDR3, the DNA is TGCGCCAGCAGCCAAGATGAGGCCTCGGCGGGGATGGGAGAGACCCAGTACTTC. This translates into CASSQDEASAGMGETQYF.

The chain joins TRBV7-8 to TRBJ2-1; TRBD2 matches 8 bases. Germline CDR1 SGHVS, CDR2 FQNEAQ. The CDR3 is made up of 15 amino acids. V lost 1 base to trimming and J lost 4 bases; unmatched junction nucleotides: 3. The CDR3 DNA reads TGTGCCAGCAGCTTAGAAGCGGGAGCTTACAATGAGCAGTTCTTC. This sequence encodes CASSLEAGAYNEQFF.

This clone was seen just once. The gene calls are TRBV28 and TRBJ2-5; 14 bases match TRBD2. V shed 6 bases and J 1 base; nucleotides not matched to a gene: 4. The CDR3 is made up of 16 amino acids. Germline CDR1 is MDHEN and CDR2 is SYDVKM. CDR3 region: CASRTGLAGAQETQYF. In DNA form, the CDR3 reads TGTGCCAGCAGAACGGGACTAGCGGGGGCCCAAGAGACCCAGTACTTC.

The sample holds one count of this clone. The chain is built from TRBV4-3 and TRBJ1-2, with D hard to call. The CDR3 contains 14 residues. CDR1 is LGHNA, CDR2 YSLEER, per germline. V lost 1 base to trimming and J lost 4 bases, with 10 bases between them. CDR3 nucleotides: TGCGCCAGCAGCCAAGGTTCCGGAGGCTATGGCTACACCTTC. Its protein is CASSQGSGGYGYTF.

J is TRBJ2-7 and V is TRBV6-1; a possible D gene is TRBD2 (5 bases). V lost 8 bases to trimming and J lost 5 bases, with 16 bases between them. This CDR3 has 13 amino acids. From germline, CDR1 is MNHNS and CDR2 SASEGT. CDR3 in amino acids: CASFPTPGNEQYF. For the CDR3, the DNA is TGTGCCAGCTTCCCCACCCCGGGAAACGAGCAGTACTTC.